The 9 T cell receptor beta chains presented below share a single source sample, sequenced in a study of blood T cell repertoires in COVID-19. Only in-frame clones appear in the TCRdb table, and some are missing; sequencing was by immunoSEQ multiplex PCR. Altogether 250,000 to 300,000 clones are present, over 70% being singletons, with the ten largest covering approximately 10%. What was sequenced was peripheral blood. The receptors derive from a woman in her seventies with COVID-19, enrolled during active disease.

This chain uses TRBV18 with TRBJ2-3; D is unresolved. V was pared by 6 bases and J by 1 base, with 11 bases between. CDR1 is KGHSH and CDR2 is LQKENI in the germline V gene. CDR3 size: 14 residues. CDR3 coding DNA: TGTGCCAGCTCCCCTACCCGTGGCACAGATACGCAGTATTTT. This sequence encodes CASSPTRGTDTQYF.

The CDR3 coding sequence is TGTGCCAGCAGCCGGGGCAGGGGAAGGGATGAAAAACTGTTTTTT. Protein: CASSRGRGRDEKLFF. The chain joins TRBV7-6 to TRBJ1-4, with D perhaps matching TRBD1 (6 bases). The CDR3 is 15 amino acids. V lost 5 bases, J lost 6 bases, and 16 bases lay in between. Germline CDR1 SGHVS, CDR2 FNYEAQ. Supplemented by reference TRBV7-6 and TRBJ1-4, the full variable domain reads GAGVSQSPRYKVTKRGQDVALRCDPISGHVSLYWYRQALGQGPEFLTYFNYEAQQDKSGLPNDRFSAERPEGSISTLTIQRTEQRDSAMYRCASSRGRGRDEKLFFGSGTQLSVL.

CDR3 sequence reads: CASSKVGTSVIPCEQYF. The CDR3 nucleotides are TGTGCCAGCAGCAAAGTGGGGACTAGCGTGATTCCTTGTGAGCAGTACTTC. The V gene is TRBV21-1, the J gene TRBJ2-7; the table calls TRBD2, which could not be checked here. TRBV21-1 is reported as a pseudogene. The CDR3 is 17 residues long.

V is TRBV7-2 and J is TRBJ1-5; 9 nucleotides agree with TRBD1. With V trimmed by 6 bases and J by 1 base, 7 bases remained unmatched. The CDR3 is made up of 16 amino acids. Germline CDR1 is SGHTA and CDR2 is FQGNSA. This CDR3 is CASRQTGTGSNQPQHF. DNA of the CDR3: TGTGCCAGCAGACAAACGGGGACAGGGAGCAATCAGCCCCAGCATTTT. Looking up the rest from reference TRBV7-2 and TRBJ1-5 gives the full variable domain: GAGVSQSPSNKVTEKGKDVELRCDPISGHTALYWYRQSLGQGLEFLIYFQGNSAPDKSGLPSDRFSAERTGGSVSTLTIQRTQQEDSAVYLCASRQTGTGSNQPQHFGDGTRLSIL.

This rearrangement joins TRBV20-1 to TRBJ2-2, with 9 nucleotides matching TRBD2. V dropped 3 bases and J dropped 0; count of bases not matched to a gene: 11. Germline V gene data show CDR1 as DFQATT and CDR2 as SNEGSKA (reference sequence). The CDR3 length is 18 residues. In DNA, the CDR3 is TGCAGTGCTAGTTTGCTAGCGGGACGACTTCCGAACACCGGGGAGCTGTTTTTT. Its translation: CSASLLAGRLPNTGELFF.

The rearrangement joins TRBV19 to TRBJ2-1; TRBD2 agrees at 8 bases. The CDR3 sequence is 15 residues long. With 0 bases clipped from V and 10 bases from J, the junction kept 8 bases outside the gene matches. Per the germline V gene, CDR1 is LNHDA and CDR2 is SQIVND (reference sequence). CDR3 loop: CASSIDPAGVFEQFF. The CDR3 DNA sequence: TGTGCCAGTAGTATAGATCCAGCGGGAGTCTTCGAGCAGTTCTTC.

The J gene is TRBJ1-2, the V gene TRBV19, with 8 positions matching TRBD1. V lost 9 bases to trimming and J lost 4 bases; unmatched junction nucleotides: 13. The CDR3 spans 15 residues. CDR1 LNHDA and CDR2 SQIVND come from the germline V gene (reference sequence). The CDR3 here is CASSSGTGGVYGYTF. The CDR3 DNA is TGTGCCAGCTCATCCGGGACAGGAGGGGTCTATGGCTACACCTTC.

The V gene is TRBV4-1, the J gene TRBJ2-7, with 8 bases matching TRBD2. The V segment lost 1 base and the J segment 5 bases; nucleotides outside the gene matches: 10. Germline CDR1 is MGHRA and CDR2 is YSYEKL. The CDR3 contains 16 residues. In nucleotides, the CDR3 is TGCGCCAGCAGCCAAGTTCCCGCGGGAGGTTATAACGAGCAGTACTTC. Its protein product is CASSQVPAGGYNEQYF.

The chain carries TRBV28 and TRBJ1-3, with 7 positions matching TRBD1. Germline CDR1 and CDR2: MDHEN and SYDVKM. The CDR3 covers 15 residues. Losses at the gene ends were 6 bases for V and 0 bases for J; bases not matched to a gene: 5. The CDR3 here is CASSRDRYSGNTIYF. In DNA, the CDR3 is TGTGCCAGCAGCCGGGACAGATACTCTGGAAACACCATATATTTT.